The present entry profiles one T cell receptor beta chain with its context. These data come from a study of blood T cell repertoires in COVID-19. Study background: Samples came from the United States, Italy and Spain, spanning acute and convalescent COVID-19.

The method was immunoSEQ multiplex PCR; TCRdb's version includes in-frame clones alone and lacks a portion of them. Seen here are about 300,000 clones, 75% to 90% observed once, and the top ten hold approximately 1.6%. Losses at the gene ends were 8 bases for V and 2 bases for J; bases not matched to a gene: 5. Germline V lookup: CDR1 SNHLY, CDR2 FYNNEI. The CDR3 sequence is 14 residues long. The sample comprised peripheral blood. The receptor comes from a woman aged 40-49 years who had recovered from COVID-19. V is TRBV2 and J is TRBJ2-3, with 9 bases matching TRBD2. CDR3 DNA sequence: TGTGCCAGCGCTCTAGCGGGGATCACAGATACGCAGTATTTT. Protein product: CASALAGITDTQYF.